A selection of T cell receptor beta chains follows, all from one sample in a study of technical replicates of blood from a handful of donors. This table comes from immunoSEQ multiplex PCR, and its TCRdb copy is limited to in-frame clones, with some not included. In the table there are just under 100,000 clones, about 95% of which are singletons. The source material was T cells isolated from PBMCs. These TCRs come from a human donor in good health. Each CDR3 is given with its conserved first and last residue. The order of the fields is V gene, D gene, clone size, J gene, CDR3 DNA, CDR3 protein. A D gene is named only where the DNA matches it firmly. Size tells how often a clone was seen (once, few, many) or the class of an expanded clone, and some rows leave it out.

>TRBV6-6|.|once|TRBJ2-3
TGTGCCAGCTGCGAGTGGGGCATGTCAGATACGCAGTATTTT
CASCEWGMSDTQYF
>TRBV9|.|few|TRBJ1-1
TGTGCCAGCAGCGCCTCGATACGAACCGACAGGAACACTGAAGCTTTCTTT
CASSASIRTDRNTEAFF
>TRBV30|.|.|TRBJ2-7
TGTGCCTCCACAGGGTATATTTCCTACGAGCAGTACTTC
CASTGYISYEQYF
>TRBV6-1|.|.|TRBJ2-5
TGTGCCAGCAGTGAAACTTCCGGGAGCGGGACAAAAGAGACCCAGTACTTC
CASSETSGSGTKETQYF
>TRBV14|.|.|TRBJ2-5
TGTGCCAGCAGCATCGATAGAGCGAGGAAGACCCAGTACTTC
CASSIDRARKTQYF
>TRBV5-1|TRBD1|.|TRBJ1-2
TGCGCCAGCAGCTTGGCACAGGGGGTCGGGGATGGCTACACCTTC
CASSLAQGVGDGYTF
>TRBV6-1|TRBD1|.|TRBJ1-1
TGTGCCAGCAGTGAGGGGTTAGGGGGCGGAGGTGGGACTGAAGCTTTCTTT
CASSEGLGGGGGTEAFF
>TRBV11-3|TRBD1|.|TRBJ1-2
TGTGCCAGCAGCTCAACCGGGACAGGGAGAGGCTACACCTTC
CASSSTGTGRGYTF
>TRBV9|.|.|TRBJ2-2
TGTGCCAGCAGCGGAGGGACACGACGGTGGCCCGGGGAGCTGTTTTTT
CASSGGTRRWPGELFF
>TRBV7-9|TRBD1|.|TRBJ2-1
TGTGCCAGCAGCTCCCACAGGGGGCAGGTTTCCAATGAGCAGTTCTTC
CASSSHRGQVSNEQFF
>TRBV10-3|.|.|TRBJ2-4
TGTGCCATCAGCCTCAGGGGCGGACTAGCCAAAAACATTCAGTACTTC
CAISLRGGLAKNIQYF
>TRBV5-1|TRBD1|.|TRBJ1-1
TGCGCCAGCAGCCCTCGGACAGGGGGCGACACTGAAGCTTTCTTT
CASSPRTGGDTEAFF
>TRBV4-2|.|.|TRBJ2-2
TGTGCCAGCAGCCAAGATTCAGGGGAAACCGGGGAGCTGTTTTTT
CASSQDSGETGELFF
>TRBV6-5|.|.|TRBJ2-5
TGTGCCAGCACTCCCTTGGGAGCGGAACAAGAGACCCAGTACTTC
CASTPLGAEQETQYF
>TRBV27|TRBD1|.|TRBJ2-1
TGTGCCGTCCGGGACAGGGATAACAATGAGCAGTTCTTC
CAVRDRDNNEQFF
>TRBV19|TRBD2|once|TRBJ2-1
TGTGCCAGTAATCTAGCGGGGGGGAATGAGCAGTTCTTC
CASNLAGGNEQFF
>TRBV2|.|.|TRBJ2-5
TGTGCCAGCAGCGGGACTGACCAAGAGACCCAGTACTTC
CASSGTDQETQYF
>TRBV9|TRBD2|.|TRBJ2-3
TGTGCCAGCAGCGTAGCCCTAACTAGCGGGGTAACAGATACGCAGTATTTT
CASSVALTSGVTDTQYF
>TRBV28|TRBD1|.|TRBJ2-6
TGTGCCAGCAGGTACCGGGACAGACTCTCTGGGGCCAACGTCCTGACTTTC
CASRYRDRLSGANVLTF
>TRBV4-1|.|.|TRBJ2-1
TGCGCCAGCAGCCATAGTACCGCTGGCAATGAGCAGTTCTTC
CASSHSTAGNEQFF
>TRBV4-1|.|.|TRBJ1-2
TGCGCCAGCAGCCACCCCGACATTGCCCTCTATGGCTACACCTTC
CASSHPDIALYGYTF
>TRBV30|TRBD1|.|TRBJ2-7
TGTGCCTGGAGTTCTAGGACAGGGACCTACGAGCAGTACTTC
CAWSSRTGTYEQYF
>TRBV6-5|TRBD2|.|TRBJ2-7
TGTGCCAGCAGTGTACTAGCGGGCTACGAGCAGTACTTC
CASSVLAGYEQYF
>TRBV28|.|.|TRBJ1-2
TGTGCCAGTTCGACAGTCAGATATAACTATGGCTACACCTTC
CASSTVRYNYGYTF
>TRBV6-6|TRBD2|.|TRBJ2-4
TGTGCCAGCAGTTACGCGGGGGACTACGAAAACATTCAGTACTTC
CASSYAGDYENIQYF
>TRBV6-5|TRBD1|.|TRBJ2-7
TGTGCCAGCAGTTCACCGGGACAGGGCTACGAGCAGTACTTC
CASSSPGQGYEQYF
>TRBV7-6|.|once|TRBJ2-2
TGTGCCAGCAGCCCGCGGTACGCGAACACCGGGGAGCTGTTTTTT
CASSPRYANTGELFF